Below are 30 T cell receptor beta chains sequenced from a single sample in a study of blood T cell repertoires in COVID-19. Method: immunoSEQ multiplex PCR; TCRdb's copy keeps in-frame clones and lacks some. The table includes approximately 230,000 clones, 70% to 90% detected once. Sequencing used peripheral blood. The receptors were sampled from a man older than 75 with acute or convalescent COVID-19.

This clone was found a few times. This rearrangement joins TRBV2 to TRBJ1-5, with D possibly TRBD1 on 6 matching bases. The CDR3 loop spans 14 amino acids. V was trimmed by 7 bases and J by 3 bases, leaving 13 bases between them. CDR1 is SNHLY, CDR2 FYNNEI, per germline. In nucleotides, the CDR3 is TGTGCCAGCACCATCTGGACAGACAATCAGCCCCAGCATTTT. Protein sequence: CASTIWTDNQPQHF.

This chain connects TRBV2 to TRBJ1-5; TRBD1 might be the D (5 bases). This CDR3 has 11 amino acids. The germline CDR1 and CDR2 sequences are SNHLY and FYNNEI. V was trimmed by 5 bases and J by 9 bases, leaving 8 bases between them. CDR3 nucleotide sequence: TGTGCCAGCAGTCTTGACAGGCCCCAGCATTTT. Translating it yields CASSLDRPQHF.

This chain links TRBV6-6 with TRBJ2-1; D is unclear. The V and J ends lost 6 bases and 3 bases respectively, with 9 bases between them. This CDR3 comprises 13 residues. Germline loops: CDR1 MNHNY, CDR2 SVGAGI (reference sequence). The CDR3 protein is CASRTGLYNEQFF. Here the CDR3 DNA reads TGTGCCAGCAGAACTGGGCTCTACAATGAGCAGTTCTTC.

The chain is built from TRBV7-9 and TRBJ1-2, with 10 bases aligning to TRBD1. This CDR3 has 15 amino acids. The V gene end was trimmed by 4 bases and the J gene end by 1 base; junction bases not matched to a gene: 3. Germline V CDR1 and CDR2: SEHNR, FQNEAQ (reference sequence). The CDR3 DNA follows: TGTGCCAGCAGCTCCGGACAGGGGGATAACTATGGCTACACCTTC. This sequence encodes CASSSGQGDNYGYTF.

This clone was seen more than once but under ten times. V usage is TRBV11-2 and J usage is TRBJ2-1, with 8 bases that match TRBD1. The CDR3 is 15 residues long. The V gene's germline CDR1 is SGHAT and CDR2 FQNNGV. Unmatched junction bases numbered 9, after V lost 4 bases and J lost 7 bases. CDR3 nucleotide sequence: TGTGCCAGCAGCTCGACAGGGGACAGCCAGAATGAGCAGTTCTTC. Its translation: CASSSTGDSQNEQFF.

The CDR3 sequence is CASSPSLLGGLPLSTDTQYF. The DNA of the CDR3 is TGTGCCAGCAGCCCCTCCCTCCTCGGGGGACTTCCTTTAAGCACAGATACGCAGTATTTT. This chain connects TRBV9 to TRBJ2-3; possible D gene TRBD2, 6 bases. V dropped 4 bases and J dropped 0 bases, with 27 bases sitting between them. Germline CDR1 reads SGDLS; CDR2 reads YYNGEE. The CDR3 is 20 residues long.

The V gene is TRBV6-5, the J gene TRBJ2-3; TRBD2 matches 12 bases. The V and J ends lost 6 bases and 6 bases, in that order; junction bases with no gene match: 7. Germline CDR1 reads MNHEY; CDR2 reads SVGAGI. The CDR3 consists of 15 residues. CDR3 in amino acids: CASSQGLAGGDTQYF. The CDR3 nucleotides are TGTGCCAGCAGCCAGGGGCTAGCGGGGGGGGATACGCAGTATTTT.

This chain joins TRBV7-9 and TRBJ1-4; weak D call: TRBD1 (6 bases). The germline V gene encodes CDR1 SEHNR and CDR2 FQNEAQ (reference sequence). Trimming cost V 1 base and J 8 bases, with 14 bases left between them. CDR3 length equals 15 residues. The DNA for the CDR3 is TGTGCCAGCAGCTTAGGGGGGCGGTTACCGGAAAAACTGTTTTTT. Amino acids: CASSLGGRLPEKLFF.

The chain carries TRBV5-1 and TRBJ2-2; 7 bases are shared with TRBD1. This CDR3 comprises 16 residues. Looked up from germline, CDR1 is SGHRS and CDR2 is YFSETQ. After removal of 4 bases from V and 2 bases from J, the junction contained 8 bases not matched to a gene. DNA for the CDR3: TGCGCCAGCAGCCACCCGGGACAGATAAACACCGGGGAGCTGTTTTTT. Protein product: CASSHPGQINTGELFF.

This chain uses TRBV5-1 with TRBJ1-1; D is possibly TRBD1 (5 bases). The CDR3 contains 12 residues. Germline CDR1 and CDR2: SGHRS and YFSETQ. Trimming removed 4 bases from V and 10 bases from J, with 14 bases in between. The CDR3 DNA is TGCGCCAGCAGCGGAGCGGGACCGGGAGCTTTCTTT. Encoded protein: CASSGAGPGAFF.

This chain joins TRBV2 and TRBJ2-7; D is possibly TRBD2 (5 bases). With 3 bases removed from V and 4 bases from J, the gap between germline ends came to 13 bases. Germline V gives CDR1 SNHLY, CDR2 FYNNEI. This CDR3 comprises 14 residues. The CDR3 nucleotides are TGTGCCAGCAGTGATGGAGGAATGTCATACGAGCAGTACTTC. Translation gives CASSDGGMSYEQYF.

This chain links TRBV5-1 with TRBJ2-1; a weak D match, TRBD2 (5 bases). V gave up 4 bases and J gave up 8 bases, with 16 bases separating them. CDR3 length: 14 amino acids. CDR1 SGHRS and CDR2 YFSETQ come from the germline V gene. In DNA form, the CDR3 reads TGCGCCAGCAGCCCAATTCCTAGCTCCGATGAGCAGTTCTTC. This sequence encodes CASSPIPSSDEQFF.

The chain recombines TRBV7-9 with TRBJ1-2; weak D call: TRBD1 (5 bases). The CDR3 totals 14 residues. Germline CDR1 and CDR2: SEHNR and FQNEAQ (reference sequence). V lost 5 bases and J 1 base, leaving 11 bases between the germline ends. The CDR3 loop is CASSGGGLNYGYTF. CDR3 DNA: TGTGCCAGCAGCGGTGGGGGACTTAACTATGGCTACACCTTC.

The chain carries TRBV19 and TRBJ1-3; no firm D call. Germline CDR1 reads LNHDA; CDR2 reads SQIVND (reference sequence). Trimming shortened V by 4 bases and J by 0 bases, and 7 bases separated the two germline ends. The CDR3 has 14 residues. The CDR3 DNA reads TGTGCCAGTAGTAGGGCTTACTCTGGAAACACCATATATTTT. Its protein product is CASSRAYSGNTIYF.

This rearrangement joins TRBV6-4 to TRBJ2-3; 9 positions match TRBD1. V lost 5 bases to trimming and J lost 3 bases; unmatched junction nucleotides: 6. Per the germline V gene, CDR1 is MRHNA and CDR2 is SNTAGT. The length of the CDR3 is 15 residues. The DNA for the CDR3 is TGTGCCAGCAGTCAGGACAGGGGTAGGACAGATACGCAGTATTTT. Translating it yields CASSQDRGRTDTQYF.

CDR3 residues: CATSDVGQHGYTF. The CDR3 bases are TGTGCCACCAGTGACGTGGGACAGCACGGCTACACCTTC. The V gene is TRBV24-1, the J gene TRBJ1-2, with 7 bases aligning to TRBD1. The junction had 6 bases not matched to a gene; V was cut back by 4 bases and J by 8 bases. From germline, CDR1 is KGHDR and CDR2 SFDVKD. The CDR3 loop spans 13 amino acids.

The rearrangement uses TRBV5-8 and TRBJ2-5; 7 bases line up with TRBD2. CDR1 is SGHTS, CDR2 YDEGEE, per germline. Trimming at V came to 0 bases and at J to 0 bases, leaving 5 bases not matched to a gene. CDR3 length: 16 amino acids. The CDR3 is CASSLGGGSYQETQYF. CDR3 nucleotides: TGTGCCAGCAGCTTGGGCGGCGGGAGTTACCAAGAGACCCAGTACTTC.

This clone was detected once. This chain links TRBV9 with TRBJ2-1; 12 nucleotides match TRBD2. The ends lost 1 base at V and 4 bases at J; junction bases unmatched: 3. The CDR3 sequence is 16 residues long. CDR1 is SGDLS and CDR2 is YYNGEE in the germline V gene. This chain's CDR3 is CASSVTGLAGYNEQFF. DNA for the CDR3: TGTGCCAGCAGCGTAACAGGACTAGCGGGGTACAATGAGCAGTTCTTC.

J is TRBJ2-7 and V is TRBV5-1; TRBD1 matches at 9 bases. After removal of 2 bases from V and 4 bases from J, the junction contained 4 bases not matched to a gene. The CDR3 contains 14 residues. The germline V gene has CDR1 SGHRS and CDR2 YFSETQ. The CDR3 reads CASSFTDRGYEQYF. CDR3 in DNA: TGCGCCAGCAGCTTCACGGACAGGGGATACGAGCAGTACTTC.

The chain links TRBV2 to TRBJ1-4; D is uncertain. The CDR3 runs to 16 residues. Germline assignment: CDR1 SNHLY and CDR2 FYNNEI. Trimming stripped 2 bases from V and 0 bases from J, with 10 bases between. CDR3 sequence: CASSELNPTTNEKLFF. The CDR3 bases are TGTGCCAGCAGTGAACTGAATCCTACAACTAATGAAAAACTGTTTTTT. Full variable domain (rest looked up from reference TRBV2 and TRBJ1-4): EPEVTQTPSHQVTQMGQEVILRCVPISNHLYFYWYRQILGQKVEFLVSFYNNEISEKSEIFDDQFSVERPDGSNFTLKIRSTKLEDSAMYFCASSELNPTTNEKLFFGSGTQLSVL.

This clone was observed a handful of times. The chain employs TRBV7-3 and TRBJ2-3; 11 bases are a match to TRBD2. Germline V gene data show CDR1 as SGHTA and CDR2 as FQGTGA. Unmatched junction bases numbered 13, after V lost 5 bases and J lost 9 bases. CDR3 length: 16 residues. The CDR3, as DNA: TGTGCCAGCAGCCCGGGACTAGCGGTGACACATGCGACGCAGTATTTT. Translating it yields CASSPGLAVTHATQYF.

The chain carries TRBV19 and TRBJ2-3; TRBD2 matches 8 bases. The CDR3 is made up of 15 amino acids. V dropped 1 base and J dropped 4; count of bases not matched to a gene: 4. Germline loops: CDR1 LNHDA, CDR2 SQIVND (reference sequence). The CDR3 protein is CASSIAGGRSDTQYF. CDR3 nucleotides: TGTGCCAGTAGTATAGCGGGGGGGAGGTCAGATACGCAGTATTTT.

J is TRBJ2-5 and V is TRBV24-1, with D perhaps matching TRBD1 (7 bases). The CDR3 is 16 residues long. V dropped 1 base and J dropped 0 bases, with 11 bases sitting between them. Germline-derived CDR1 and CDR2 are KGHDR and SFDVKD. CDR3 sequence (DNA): TGTGCCACCAGTGATTTAAGCAGGGGGGACCAAGAGACCCAGTACTTC. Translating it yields CATSDLSRGDQETQYF.

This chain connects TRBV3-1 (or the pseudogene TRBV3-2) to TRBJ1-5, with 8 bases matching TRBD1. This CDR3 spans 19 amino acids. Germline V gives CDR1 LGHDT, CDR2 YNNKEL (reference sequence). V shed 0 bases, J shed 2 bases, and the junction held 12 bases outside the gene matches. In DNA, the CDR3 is TGTGCCAGCAGCCAAGACCGGGACAGGCCATATAGCGGCAATCAGCCCCAGCATTTT. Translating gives CASSQDRDRPYSGNQPQHF.

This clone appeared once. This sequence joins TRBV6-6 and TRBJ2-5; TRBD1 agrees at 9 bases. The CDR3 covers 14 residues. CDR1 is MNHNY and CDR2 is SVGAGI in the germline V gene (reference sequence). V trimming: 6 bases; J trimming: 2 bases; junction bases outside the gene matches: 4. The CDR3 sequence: CASRPGTGQETQYF. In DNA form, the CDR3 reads TGTGCCAGCAGGCCCGGGACAGGGCAAGAGACCCAGTACTTC.

CDR3 sequence: CASSKDYTSTDTQYF. The CDR3 region has the DNA TGTGCCAGCAGCAAGGACTATACTAGCACAGATACGCAGTATTTT. The V call is TRBV5-4, the J call TRBJ2-3; a possible D gene is TRBD2 (6 bases). The V gene lost 4 bases and the J gene lost 0 bases, with 12 bases spanning the gap. CDR1 is SGHNT, CDR2 YYREEE, per germline (reference sequence). The CDR3 runs 15 residues.

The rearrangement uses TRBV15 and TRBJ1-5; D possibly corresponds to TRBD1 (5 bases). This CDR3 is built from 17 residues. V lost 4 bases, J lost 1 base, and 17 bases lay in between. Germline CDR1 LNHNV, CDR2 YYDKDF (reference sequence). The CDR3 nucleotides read TGTGCCACCAGCACCAGTCGACAGCTAGGAAGCAATCAGCCCCAGCATTTT. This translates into CATSTSRQLGSNQPQHF.

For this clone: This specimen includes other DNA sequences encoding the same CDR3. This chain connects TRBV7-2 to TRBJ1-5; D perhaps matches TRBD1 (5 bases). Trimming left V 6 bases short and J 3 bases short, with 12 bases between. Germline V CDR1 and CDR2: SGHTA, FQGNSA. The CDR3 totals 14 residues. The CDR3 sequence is CASRPTGSNQPQHF. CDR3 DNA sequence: TGTGCCAGCAGACCAACAGGCTCCAATCAGCCCCAGCATTTT.

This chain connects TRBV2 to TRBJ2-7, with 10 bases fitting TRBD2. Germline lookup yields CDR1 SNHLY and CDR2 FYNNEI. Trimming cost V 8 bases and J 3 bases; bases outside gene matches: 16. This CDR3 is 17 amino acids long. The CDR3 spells CASGEEAGGPRIYEQYF. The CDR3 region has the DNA TGTGCCAGCGGGGAGGAAGCGGGAGGGCCTCGAATCTACGAGCAGTACTTC.

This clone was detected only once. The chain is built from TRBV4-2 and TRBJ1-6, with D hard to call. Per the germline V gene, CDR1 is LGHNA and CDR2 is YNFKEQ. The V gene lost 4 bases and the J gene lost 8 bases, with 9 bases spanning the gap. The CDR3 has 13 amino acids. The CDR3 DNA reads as TGTGCCAGCAGCCTGAGTCAGGATTCACCCCTCCACTTT. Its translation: CASSLSQDSPLHF.